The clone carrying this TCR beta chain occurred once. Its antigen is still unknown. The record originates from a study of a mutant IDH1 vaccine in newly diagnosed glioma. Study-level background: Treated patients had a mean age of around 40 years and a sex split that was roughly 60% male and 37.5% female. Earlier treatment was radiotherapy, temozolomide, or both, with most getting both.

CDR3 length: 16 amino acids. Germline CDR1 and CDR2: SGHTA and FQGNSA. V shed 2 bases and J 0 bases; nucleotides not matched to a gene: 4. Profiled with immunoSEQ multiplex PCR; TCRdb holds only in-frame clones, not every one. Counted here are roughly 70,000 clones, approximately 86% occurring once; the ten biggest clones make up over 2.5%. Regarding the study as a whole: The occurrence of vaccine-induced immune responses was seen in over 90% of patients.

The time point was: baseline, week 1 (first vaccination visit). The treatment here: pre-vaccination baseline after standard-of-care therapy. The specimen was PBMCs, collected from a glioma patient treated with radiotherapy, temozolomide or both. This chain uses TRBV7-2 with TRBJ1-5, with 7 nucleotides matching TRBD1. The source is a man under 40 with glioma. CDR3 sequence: CASSLLTGNSNQPQHF. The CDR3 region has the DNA TGTGCCAGCAGCTTATTGACAGGGAATAGCAATCAGCCCCAGCATTTT.